Shown below are 29 T cell receptor beta chains from a single sample sequenced in a study of technical replicates of blood from several donors. Assay used: immunoSEQ multiplex PCR; TCRdb lists only in-frame clones, some missing. The top ten hold 0.41% of the sample, which has roughly 80,000 clones, 90% to 95% seen once. The source material was T cells isolated from PBMCs. All receptors derive from a human donor in good health.

The genes are TRBV7-9 and TRBJ1-4; 8 bases fit TRBD1. Per the germline V gene, CDR1 is SEHNR and CDR2 is FQNEAQ (reference sequence). This CDR3 comprises 14 residues. J was trimmed by 5 bases and V by 4 bases; bases with no gene match: 3. In DNA form, the CDR3 reads TGTGCCAGCAGCTCAACAGGGGGGAATGAAAAACTGTTTTTT. Translation: CASSSTGGNEKLFF.

This clone appeared once. The chain recombines TRBV9 with TRBJ2-1; 9 nucleotides line up with TRBD2. Germline V gene sequence: CDR1 SGDLS, CDR2 YYNGEE. V trimming: 4 bases; J trimming: 4 bases; junction bases outside the gene matches: 6. The CDR3 is 15 amino acids. This CDR3 reads CASSPTSGAYNEQFF. The CDR3 bases are TGTGCCAGCAGCCCGACTAGCGGAGCATACAATGAGCAGTTCTTC.

The chain is built from TRBV4-2 and TRBJ2-7; 14 bases line up with TRBD2. Germline trimming cut 4 bases from V and 3 bases from J; bases unmatched to any gene: 2. CDR1 and CDR2 (germline): LGHNA, YNFKEQ. CDR3 length: 15 residues. CDR3 DNA sequence: TGTGCCAGCAGCCGAGGGACTAGCGGGAGCTACGAGCAGTACTTC. This encodes CASSRGTSGSYEQYF.

The chain combines TRBV7-6 with TRBJ2-2, with D perhaps TRBD2 (5 bases). The V end lost 1 base, the J end lost 2 bases, and 8 bases lay between the germline ends. Germline loops: CDR1 SGHVS, CDR2 FNYEAQ. There are 15 residues in the CDR3. CDR3 protein: CASSLELVNTGELFF. In DNA, the CDR3 is TGTGCCAGCAGCTTAGAACTAGTAAACACCGGGGAGCTGTTTTTT.

The chain recombines TRBV5-1 with TRBJ1-2; 8 bases align to TRBD1. Germline CDR1 is SGHRS and CDR2 is YFSETQ. J gave up 7 bases and V 2 bases, and 4 bases lay outside the gene matches. The CDR3 length is 13 residues. Written as DNA, the CDR3 is TGCGCCAGCAGCTTTGACAGGGGACGTGGCTACACCTTC. This encodes CASSFDRGRGYTF. The whole variable domain, filled in from reference TRBV5-1 and TRBJ1-2, reads KAGVTQTPRYLIKTRGQQVTLSCSPISGHRSVSWYQQTPGQGLQFLFEYFSETQRNKGNFPGRFSGRQFSNSRSEMNVSTLELGDSALYLCASSFDRGRGYTFGSGTRLTVV.

V is TRBV7-6 and J is TRBJ1-4; D gene ambiguous. This CDR3 contains 14 residues. Per germline, CDR1 SGHVS and CDR2 FNYEAQ. Deletions cut 1 base from V and 4 bases from J, with 7 bases between. DNA for the CDR3: TGTGCCAGCAGCTTAGATCGCAGTAATGAAAAACTGTTTTTT. Its protein product is CASSLDRSNEKLFF.

This clone came up a few times. The rearrangement uses TRBV28 and TRBJ1-1, with unresolved D. CDR1 is MDHEN, CDR2 SYDVKM, per germline. V was shortened by 3 bases and J by 11 bases, with 13 bases between the two germline ends. The CDR3 extends over 12 amino acids. The CDR3 spells CASSFPPGYAFF. Here the CDR3 DNA reads TGTGCCAGCAGTTTCCCGCCGGGGTATGCTTTCTTT.

The chain carries TRBV28 and TRBJ2-3; TRBD2 matches 7 bases. There are 13 residues in the CDR3. The germline gives CDR1 MDHEN, CDR2 SYDVKM. V was pared by 3 bases and J by 4 bases, with 1 base of the junction left unmatched. The CDR3 sequence: CASSFAGADTQYF. Written as DNA, the CDR3 is TGTGCCAGCAGTTTCGCGGGAGCAGATACGCAGTATTTT.

This chain uses TRBV19 with TRBJ2-7; TRBD2 aligns across 7 bases. Trimming at V came to 5 bases and at J to 2 bases, leaving 0 bases not matched to a gene. There are 12 residues in the CDR3. Germline CDR1 LNHDA, CDR2 SQIVND (reference sequence). CDR3 sequence (DNA): TGTGCCAGTAGTCGGGGGGCCTACGAGCAGTACTTC. It encodes CASSRGAYEQYF.

The chain recombines TRBV9 with TRBJ2-6, with TRBD1 matching 7 bases. The ends lost 8 bases at V and 1 base at J; junction bases unmatched: 6. This CDR3 has 15 residues. Germline CDR1 is SGDLS and CDR2 is YYNGEE. CDR3 bases: TGTGCCAGTCGGAAGGGGGCATCTGGGGCCAACGTCCTGACTTTC. Its protein product is CASRKGASGANVLTF.

CDR3 region: CAGITGNTIYF. The CDR3 nucleotides read TGTGCCGGCATCACTGGAAACACCATATATTTT. V and J are TRBV6-1 and TRBJ1-3; the D is unclear. Germline loops: CDR1 MNHNS, CDR2 SASEGT. The ends were cut back, 11 bases at V and 2 bases at J, with 7 bases in the middle. This CDR3 comprises 11 residues.

The gene calls are TRBV28 and TRBJ2-3, with 8 bases that match TRBD1. CDR1 and CDR2 from the germline V gene are MDHEN and SYDVKM. V shed 5 bases, J shed 5 bases, and the junction held 6 bases outside the gene matches. This CDR3 contains 14 residues. The CDR3 nucleotides read TGTGCCAGCAGTCAGGACAGGGAAATAGATACGCAGTATTTT. Protein product: CASSQDREIDTQYF.

The gene calls are TRBV19 and TRBJ2-2, with D perhaps TRBD2 (6 bases). The germline gives CDR1 LNHDA, CDR2 SQIVND (reference sequence). Deletions cut 7 bases from V and 1 base from J, with 13 bases between. CDR3 length: 15 amino acids. The CDR3 sequence: CASTPHSGNTGELFF. The CDR3 coding sequence is TGTGCCAGTACCCCCCATAGCGGGAACACCGGGGAGCTGTTTTTT.

This chain uses TRBV6-5 with TRBJ1-1, with TRBD1 identical over 8 bases. There are 15 residues in the CDR3. Trimming removed 0 bases from V and 5 bases from J; junction bases left unmatched: 5. Germline V gene lookup returns CDR1 MNHEY and CDR2 SVGAGI. CDR3 in amino acids: CASSYSLTGGTEAFF. DNA of the CDR3: TGTGCCAGCAGTTACTCCCTTACAGGGGGGACTGAAGCTTTCTTT.

The V gene is TRBV27, the J gene TRBJ2-7; 7 positions match TRBD2. Germline assignment: CDR1 MNHEY and CDR2 SMNVEV (reference sequence). This CDR3 spans 16 amino acids. The V gene end was trimmed by 0 bases and the J gene end by 3 bases; junction bases not matched to a gene: 8. The DNA for the CDR3 is TGTGCCAGCAGTTTATCGGCGGGAGAGGTTGGCTACGAGCAGTACTTC. This encodes CASSLSAGEVGYEQYF.

The chain combines TRBV29-1 with TRBJ2-1; TRBD1 matches at 7 bases. The CDR3 consists of 12 residues. CDR1 is SQVTM and CDR2 is ANQGSEA in the germline V gene. The ends lost 4 bases at V and 8 bases at J; junction bases unmatched: 5. This chain's CDR3 is CSVVKGADEQFF. The CDR3 DNA is TGCAGCGTTGTAAAGGGGGCGGATGAGCAGTTCTTC.

The chain combines TRBV27 with TRBJ2-7; D perhaps matches TRBD1 (6 bases). Trimming left V 5 bases short and J 3 bases short, with 17 bases between. Per the germline V gene, CDR1 is MNHEY and CDR2 is SMNVEV (reference sequence). The length of the CDR3 is 15 residues. The CDR3, as DNA: TGTGCCAGCAGTCCAGGGGCCTGGGGATACTACGAGCAGTACTTC. Protein: CASSPGAWGYYEQYF.

Points on this clone: Other nucleotide sequences from this sample produce the same CDR3. The rearrangement joins TRBV19 to TRBJ2-7; a possible D gene is TRBD2 (7 bases). The CDR3 is 14 amino acids. Germline V CDR1 and CDR2: LNHDA, SQIVND (reference sequence). The ends were cut back, 3 bases at V and 3 bases at J, with 12 bases in the middle. This chain's CDR3 is CASSIGGGSYEQYF. As DNA, the CDR3 is TGTGCCAGTAGTATTGGGGGGGGCAGCTACGAGCAGTACTTC.

The V and J genes are TRBV5-6 and TRBJ2-7, with 12 positions matching TRBD2. This CDR3 is 18 amino acids long. Germline CDR1 and CDR2: SGHDT and YYEEEE. The trim removed 3 bases at V and 4 bases at J, leaving 14 bases unmatched. The CDR3 nucleotides are TGTGCCAGCAGCTCGGACGAGGAACTGACTAGCGGGGGTTACGAGCAGTACTTC. This codes for CASSSDEELTSGGYEQYF.

The genes are TRBV6-5 and TRBJ1-5; unclear D gene. Trimming left V 4 bases short and J 4 bases short, with 8 bases between. The CDR3 sequence is 13 residues long. The germline V gene has CDR1 MNHEY and CDR2 SVGAGI. The CDR3 protein is CASSLIENQPQHF. In DNA form, the CDR3 reads TGTGCCAGCAGTTTAATAGAGAATCAGCCCCAGCATTTT.

This chain links TRBV19 with TRBJ2-3, with TRBD2 matching 10 bases. Germline CDR1 reads LNHDA; CDR2 reads SQIVND (reference sequence). V gave up 3 bases and J gave up 1 base; unmatched junction bases: 7. This CDR3 is built from 17 residues. CDR3 sequence reads: CASSMRTLAGGTDTQYF. The CDR3 DNA reads as TGTGCCAGTAGTATGCGAACTCTAGCGGGAGGCACAGATACGCAGTATTTT.

V is TRBV7-9 and J is TRBJ2-2, with TRBD1 identical over 8 bases. The junction had 2 bases not matched to a gene; V was cut back by 5 bases and J by 3 bases. CDR3 size: 14 residues. CDR1 is SEHNR and CDR2 is FQNEAQ in the germline V gene (reference sequence). The CDR3 sequence: CASSQTGDTGELFF. The CDR3, as DNA: TGTGCCAGCAGCCAGACAGGGGACACCGGGGAGCTGTTTTTT.

The J gene is TRBJ2-7, the V gene TRBV6-5, with D possibly TRBD1 on 5 matching bases. Germline V gives CDR1 MNHEY, CDR2 SVGAGI. The CDR3 spans 13 residues. V lost 6 bases, J lost 0 bases, and 9 bases lay in between. The CDR3 coding sequence is TGTGCCAGCAGAGTGACAGCCTCCTACGAGCAGTACTTC. Its translation is CASRVTASYEQYF.

The V call is TRBV6-1, the J call TRBJ1-3; D perhaps matches TRBD1 (6 bases). CDR1 and CDR2 (germline): MNHNS, SASEGT. V lost 2 bases to trimming and J lost 0 bases, with 11 bases between them. CDR3 length: 16 residues. The DNA for the CDR3 is TGTGCCAGCAGTGAACCTGGACAGAGCTCTGGAAACACCATATATTTT. It specifies CASSEPGQSSGNTIYF.

The V gene is TRBV7-6, the J gene TRBJ2-7; TRBD1 matches at 7 bases. The V and J ends lost 5 bases and 2 bases, in that order; junction bases with no gene match: 9. The CDR3 loop spans 15 amino acids. Germline CDR1 SGHVS, CDR2 FNYEAQ. CDR3: CASSQYRGFTYEQYF. In nucleotides, the CDR3 is TGTGCCAGCAGCCAATACAGGGGATTTACCTACGAGCAGTACTTC.

This clone has more than one count but fewer than ten. This sequence joins TRBV30 and TRBJ1-2; D not certain. Germline V CDR1 and CDR2: GTSNPN, SVGIG (reference sequence). The ends were cut back, 2 bases at V and 7 bases at J, with 8 bases in the middle. CDR3 length equals 11 residues. The CDR3 DNA is TGTGCCTGGAGTTCACTTACTGGCTACACCTTC. As protein: CAWSSLTGYTF. The variable domain in full, with the rest retrieved from reference TRBV30 and TRBJ1-2, is SQTIHQWPATLVQPVGSPLSLECTVEGTSNPNLYWYRQAAGRGLQLLFYSVGIGQISSEVPQNLSASRPQDRQFILSSKKLLLSDSGFYLCAWSSLTGYTFGSGTRLTVV.

The chain joins TRBV19 to TRBJ1-5, with D possibly matching TRBD1 (6 bases). This CDR3 contains 12 residues. Germline V gives CDR1 LNHDA, CDR2 SQIVND (reference sequence). V lost 10 bases and J lost 5, with 12 bases in between. In DNA, the CDR3 is TGTGCCACAGGGACATACGATCAGCCCCAGCATTTT. It yields the protein CATGTYDQPQHF.

There are a few counts of this clone. This chain joins TRBV7-2 and TRBJ1-5; possible D gene TRBD1, 6 bases. The CDR3 loop spans 14 amino acids. The V gene's germline CDR1 is SGHTA and CDR2 FQGNSA. Trimming took off 2 bases at V and 3 bases at J, with 8 bases between the two ends. The CDR3 DNA follows: TGTGCCAGCAGCTTACAGGGGCTCAATCAGCCCCAGCATTTT. As protein: CASSLQGLNQPQHF.

CDR3 nucleotide sequence: TGTGCCAGCAGCACAGACGGTGGTTGGGAGTTCTTC. It translates to CASSTDGGWEFF. The chain links TRBV7-2 to TRBJ2-1; no clear D. The CDR3 sequence is 12 residues long. Germline values: CDR1 SGHTA, CDR2 FQGNSA. Trimming took 5 bases from V and 14 from J, leaving 16 bases between them. The variable domain in full, with the rest retrieved from reference TRBV7-2 and TRBJ2-1, is GAGVSQSPSNKVTEKGKDVELRCDPISGHTALYWYRQSLGQGLEFLIYFQGNSAPDKSGLPSDRFSAERTGGSVSTLTIQRTQQEDSAVYLCASSTDGGWEFFGPGTRLTVL.